This TCR beta chain was sequenced during a study of cytomegalovirus exposure and HLA in healthy donors. Study at large: The Caucasian-associated ancestry cluster held 65% to 85% of roughly 400 genotyped donors.

The PCR had 60 Vbeta and 13 Jbeta primers. Generated by immunoSEQ multiplex PCR, the TCRdb table keeps only in-frame clones and is missing some. This table has nearly 110,000 clones, around 75% appearing once. The CDR3 spans 14 residues. Germline V lookup: CDR1 SGHRS, CDR2 YFSETQ. Trimming took 4 bases from V and 4 from J; bases not matched to a gene: 6. Whole-study findings and limits: Overall, some 160 TCR beta chains were annotated as cytomegalovirus-associated.

Regarding this clone: The antigen remains undetermined.

The clonotype comes from a male donor in good health and CMV-seropositive. The chain has TRBV5-1 and TRBJ1-2; 8 positions agree with TRBD1. Sequencing was carried out using PBMCs. The CDR3 sequence is CASSAGQGGYGYTF. In DNA form, the CDR3 reads TGCGCCAGCAGCGCCGGACAGGGAGGCTATGGCTACACCTTC.